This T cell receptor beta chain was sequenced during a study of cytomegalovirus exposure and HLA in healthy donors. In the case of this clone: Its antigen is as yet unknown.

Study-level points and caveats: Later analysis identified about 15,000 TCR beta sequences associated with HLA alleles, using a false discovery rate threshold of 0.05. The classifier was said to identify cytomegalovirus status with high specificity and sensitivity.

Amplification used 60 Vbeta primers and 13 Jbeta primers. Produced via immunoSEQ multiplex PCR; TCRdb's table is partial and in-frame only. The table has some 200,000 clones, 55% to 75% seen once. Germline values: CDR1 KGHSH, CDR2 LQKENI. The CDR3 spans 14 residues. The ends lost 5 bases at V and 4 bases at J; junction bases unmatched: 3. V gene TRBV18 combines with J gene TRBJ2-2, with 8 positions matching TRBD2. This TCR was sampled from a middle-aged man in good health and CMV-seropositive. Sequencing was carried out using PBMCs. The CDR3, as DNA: TGTGCCAGCTCATCCGGACTAGCCACCGGGGAGCTGTTTTTT. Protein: CASSSGLATGELFF.